These 12 T cell receptor beta chains share one sample of origin, sequenced in a study of T cell repertoires in cytomegalovirus infection. TCRdb processed the reads anew with MiXCR; each CDR3 protein has one entry. The sample records over 300,000 distinct CDR3 sequences, roughly a sixth being singletons. Source material: PBMCs. These receptor sequences come from a human donor in good health (CMV status not recorded). Some clones in this sample may be carry-over from other donors' samples.

This clonotype has at least ten counts. J is TRBJ1-5 and V is TRBV7-6; possibly TRBD1 for D (6 bases). The CDR3 has 14 amino acids. Trimming took off 3 bases at V and 4 bases at J, with 10 bases between the two ends. Per the germline V gene, CDR1 is SGHVS and CDR2 is FNYEAQ. CDR3 protein: CASSLDSGNQPQHF. The CDR3 nucleotides read TGTGCCAGCAGCTTGGACAGTGGGAATCAGCCCCAGCATTTT.

This clonotype was seen repeatedly, ten times or more. This chain joins TRBV19 and TRBJ2-1, with D tentatively TRBD1 (6 bases). The germline V gene has CDR1 LNHDA and CDR2 SQIVND (reference sequence). This CDR3 has 17 amino acids. Deletions cut 1 base from V and 7 bases from J, with 20 bases between. This chain's CDR3 is CASSIGRGRGDFNEQFF. The CDR3 nucleotides read TGTGCCAGTAGTATAGGGCGAGGCAGGGGAGATTTTAATGAGCAGTTCTTC.

In its sample, this clonotype was seen many times. The chain recombines TRBV7-2 with TRBJ1-6; D gene unclear. V lost 5 bases and J lost 8, with 16 bases in between. This CDR3 contains 15 residues. Germline V gene data show CDR1 as SGHTA and CDR2 as FQGNSA. Here the CDR3 reads CASSPIRSFHSPLHF. DNA of the CDR3: TGTGCCAGCAGCCCTATACGTTCTTTCCATTCACCCCTCCACTTT.

This clonotype showed up many times. The J gene is TRBJ2-7, the V gene TRBV20-1, with TRBD1 identical over 12 bases. With 6 bases clipped from V and 4 bases from J, the junction kept 7 bases outside the gene matches. The germline V gene has CDR1 DFQATT and CDR2 SNEGSKA (reference sequence). The CDR3 length is 14 residues. The CDR3 protein is CSAKGTGGLYEQYF. CDR3 nucleotide sequence: TGCAGTGCAAAAGGGACAGGGGGCTTGTACGAGCAGTACTTC.

The J gene is TRBJ1-2, the V gene TRBV27, with D perhaps TRBD1 (5 bases). Germline-derived CDR1 and CDR2 are MNHEY and SMNVEV (reference sequence). V was pared by 0 bases and J by 6 bases, with 11 bases between. The CDR3 length is 14 residues. CDR3 bases: TGTGCCAGCAGTTTATCGACAGCGTGGGATGGCTACACCTTC. Translated, it gives CASSLSTAWDGYTF.

In its sample, this clonotype was seen a few times. V and J are TRBV12-5 and TRBJ1-6; no clear D. Between the trimmed V and J ends, which lost 3 bases and 6 bases, there was a span of 9 bases. Germline V gives CDR1 LGHNT, CDR2 FRNRAP. The length of the CDR3 is 14 residues. The CDR3 spells CASGFGNLNSPLHF. CDR3 nucleotides: TGTGCTAGTGGTTTCGGGAATCTTAATTCACCCCTCCACTTT.

This clonotype was counted only a few times. The V gene is TRBV6-2 or TRBV6-3, the J gene TRBJ1-2, with D maybe TRBD1 (5 bases). This CDR3 contains 15 residues. Trimming shortened V by 5 bases and J by 9 bases, and 22 bases separated the two germline ends. Looked up from germline, CDR1 is MNHEY and CDR2 is SVGEGT. DNA for the CDR3: TGTGCCAGCAGTCAAAAACGACAGCCCGGAGAGAGCTACACCTTC. Amino acids: CASSQKRQPGESYTF.

About this clonotype: A much bigger clone sits one base away, suggesting this may be a read error. This sequence joins TRBV4-1 and TRBJ2-6; maybe TRBD1 (7 bases). CDR1 and CDR2 (germline): MGHRA, YSYEKL. The CDR3 contains 19 residues. CDR3 amino acids: CASSLDAGQQHSGANDLTF. CDR3 coding DNA: TGCGCCAGCAGTCTAGACGCGGGACAGCAACACTCTGGGGCCAACGACCTGACTTTC.

The chain couples TRBV5-1 to TRBJ2-3; a weak D match, TRBD1 (6 bases). The germline V gene has CDR1 SGHRS and CDR2 YFSETQ. Trimming removed 0 bases at V and 2 bases at J, with 16 bases between. CDR3 length: 17 residues. As DNA, the CDR3 is TGCGCCAGCAGCTTGGTGACCCCAGGACAGCTCACAGATACGCAGTATTTT. Amino acids: CASSLVTPGQLTDTQYF.

This clonotype has a count of ten or more. The chain combines TRBV12-3 or TRBV12-4 with TRBJ2-5; perhaps TRBD1 as D (6 bases). Trimming took off 3 bases at V and 5 bases at J, with 13 bases between the two ends. The CDR3 loop spans 14 amino acids. CDR3 nucleotide sequence: TGTGCCAGCAGTTTTCAGGGGTTAAGGGAGACCCAGTACTTC. This codes for CASSFQGLRETQYF.

This clonotype has only a few counts. The V call is TRBV11-2, the J call TRBJ2-2; D uncertain. Germline V gene data show CDR1 as SGHAT and CDR2 as FQNNGV. The CDR3 sequence is 15 residues long. Between the trimmed V and J ends, which lost 3 bases and 0 bases, there was a span of 8 bases. The CDR3, as DNA: TGTGCCAGCAGCTTTAAGGGCGCGAACACCGGGGAGCTGTTTTTT. This codes for CASSFKGANTGELFF.

This clonotype has just a few counts. V is TRBV5-4 and J is TRBJ1-4; no definite D call. V lost 2 bases, J lost 4 bases, and 12 bases lay in between. CDR3 length equals 15 residues. Germline V gene sequence: CDR1 SGHNT, CDR2 YYREEE (reference sequence). Written as DNA, the CDR3 is TGTGCCAGCAGCTTAAAAGGCGCGGGTAATGAAAAACTGTTTTTT. Translated, it gives CASSLKGAGNEKLFF.